This passage covers 13 T cell receptor beta chains from one sample sequenced in a study of T cells after yellow fever vaccination. In TCRdb, the 5' RACE reads were re-called with MiXCR into one record per CDR3 protein. Of 250,000 or so distinct CDR3 sequences in the sample, 6.9% were seen once. Sequenced material: CD4+ T cells sorted from PBMCs, taken 15 days after the yellow fever booster vaccination. All receptors come from a man between 25 and 39 years old who received the YFV17D yellow fever vaccine.

The chain recombines TRBV9 with TRBJ2-3; D gene ambiguous. This CDR3 comprises 17 residues. Germline V lookup: CDR1 SGDLS, CDR2 YYNGEE. V shed 3 bases and J shed 1 base, with 18 bases lying between them. The CDR3 sequence is CASSANPANSRTDTQYF. CDR3 bases: TGTGCCAGCAGCGCCAATCCCGCTAACTCTCGCACAGATACGCAGTATTTT.

This clonotype has more than one count but fewer than ten. The V and J genes are TRBV12-3 or TRBV12-4 and TRBJ2-3; D is possibly TRBD2 (6 bases). The CDR3 has 14 residues. The germline V and J ends were trimmed by 7 bases and 4 bases, with 15 bases remaining between them. The CDR3 DNA sequence: TGTGCCAGCATCTTGGGAGGAATCGCAGATACGCAGTATTTT. It translates to CASILGGIADTQYF.

The chain uses TRBV13 and TRBJ2-1, with 9 bases identical to TRBD1. The V gene's germline CDR1 is PRHDT and CDR2 FYEKMQ (reference sequence). V was clipped by 10 bases and J by 10 bases; unmatched bases: 20. This CDR3 region has 16 residues. The CDR3 is CATSPKGTGPPGEQFF. The CDR3 nucleotides read TGTGCCACCTCCCCTAAAGGGACAGGGCCCCCTGGGGAGCAGTTCTTC.

This clonotype has ten or more counts. V is TRBV5-1 and J is TRBJ1-2; D is ambiguous. The CDR3 covers 11 residues. V was clipped by 0 bases and J by 10 bases, with 7 bases between them. Germline lookup yields CDR1 SGHRS and CDR2 YFSETQ. The chain's CDR3 is CASSLDVDYTF. Here the CDR3 DNA reads TGCGCCAGCAGCTTGGATGTGGACTACACCTTC.

V gene TRBV7-9 combines with J gene TRBJ2-2; 9 positions match TRBD1. The V and J ends lost 10 bases and 7 bases, in that order; junction bases with no gene match: 16. This CDR3 is built from 16 residues. The germline V gene has CDR1 SEHNR and CDR2 FQNEAQ (reference sequence). This chain's CDR3 is CAIPPTTGQGIGELFF. In DNA form, the CDR3 reads TGTGCCATCCCCCCCACGACGGGACAGGGTATCGGGGAGCTGTTTTTT.

The sample holds a few counts of this clonotype. This chain joins TRBV20-1 and TRBJ2-3; possible D gene TRBD2, 6 bases. CDR1 is DFQATT, CDR2 SNEGSKA, per germline (reference sequence). This CDR3 contains 15 residues. V dropped 3 bases and J dropped 2 bases, with 15 bases sitting between them. This chain's CDR3 is CSARLLAENTDTQYF. The DNA for the CDR3 is TGCAGTGCTAGGTTGTTAGCGGAAAACACAGATACGCAGTATTTT.

CDR3 bases: TGTGCCAGCAGCCCCGGCTCGAGGGGAATTTATGGCTACACCTTC. Its translation: CASSPGSRGIYGYTF. V is TRBV7-2 and J is TRBJ1-2, with a tentative D call TRBD1 (5 bases). This CDR3 contains 15 residues. Trimming shortened V by 5 bases and J by 5 bases, and 18 bases separated the two germline ends. Germline lookup yields CDR1 SGHTA and CDR2 FQGNSA.

This chain joins TRBV20-1 and TRBJ2-7, with 10 bases fitting TRBD1. V trimming: 3 bases; J trimming: 0 bases; junction bases outside the gene matches: 2. The germline V gene encodes CDR1 DFQATT and CDR2 SNEGSKA (reference sequence). This CDR3 region has 14 residues. CDR3 sequence: CSASGDRGSYEQYF. The CDR3 DNA is TGCAGTGCTAGTGGGGACAGGGGCTCCTACGAGCAGTACTTC.

This clonotype appeared many times. The rearrangement links TRBV5-6 to TRBJ2-3; D ambiguous. The CDR3 consists of 16 residues. Trimming cost V 2 bases and J 0 bases, with 13 bases left between them. CDR1 SGHDT and CDR2 YYEEEE come from the germline V gene. The CDR3 nucleotides are TGTGCCAGCAGCTTTAGGGCGGCTACTAGCACAGATACGCAGTATTTT. Encoded protein: CASSFRAATSTDTQYF.

J is TRBJ2-5 and V is TRBV9, with TRBD2 matching 8 bases. J was trimmed by 1 base and V by 0 bases; bases with no gene match: 2. The V gene's germline CDR1 is SGDLS and CDR2 YYNGEE. The CDR3 consists of 15 residues. DNA of the CDR3: TGTGCCAGCAGCGTAGCGGGGGGGCCCCAAGAGACCCAGTACTTC. Residues: CASSVAGGPQETQYF.

This clonotype was seen a handful of times. V gene TRBV20-1 combines with J gene TRBJ1-6; no definite D call. Trimming stripped 0 bases from V and 7 bases from J, with 19 bases between. CDR3 length equals 17 residues. The germline V gene has CDR1 DFQATT and CDR2 SNEGSKA (reference sequence). Here the CDR3 reads CSARDLRLRLLNSPLHF. The CDR3 DNA is TGCAGTGCTAGAGATCTCCGGTTGAGGCTGCTAAATTCACCCCTCCACTTT.

This clonotype has ten or more counts. CDR3 region: CASSFYTGELFF. CDR3 coding DNA: TGTGCCAGCAGTTTCTACACCGGGGAGCTGTTTTTT. V gene TRBV28 combines with J gene TRBJ2-2; no firm D call. Germline V gene sequence: CDR1 MDHEN, CDR2 SYDVKM. V was trimmed by 3 bases and J by 3 bases, leaving 2 bases between them. This CDR3 has 12 residues.

This clonotype was counted only a few times. The rearrangement joins TRBV6-6 to TRBJ2-7, with 8 bases aligning to TRBD2. CDR3 length equals 13 residues. Germline V CDR1 and CDR2: MNHNY, SVGAGI (reference sequence). V dropped 9 bases and J dropped 6; count of bases not matched to a gene: 10. CDR3 region: CASHSSAGGEQYF. The CDR3 DNA is TGTGCCAGTCATAGCTCCGCGGGGGGCGAGCAGTACTTC.